This T cell receptor beta chain was captured by sequencing in a study of regulatory T cells in long-lasting Graves disease. Specified time point: newly diagnosed GD, antithyroid drugs for less than 3 months. Construction of the TCR library relied on RNA isolated from PBMCs. Relying on iRepertoire HTBI primers and Arm-PCR of CDR3 regions, the team built TCR beta libraries. MiXCR was run by TCRdb on the multiplex PCR reads, yielding one entry per CDR3 protein. The sample has a few hundred thousand distinct CDR3 sequences, roughly 10% seen once. This clonotype has ten or more counts. V lost 0 bases and J 6 bases, leaving 7 bases between the germline ends. The CDR3 runs 13 residues. Germline V gene sequence: CDR1 SEHNR, CDR2 FQNEAQ (reference sequence). A further study also used this sample, focusing on T cells in Graves' hyperthyroidism and ophthalmopathy.

The gene calls are TRBV7-9 and TRBJ2-3; a possible D gene is TRBD2 (5 bases). The sequence was obtained from a woman between 18 and 29 years old with Graves disease. The specimen comprised peripheral blood mononuclear cells (PBMCs), sampled at new diagnosis, from a patient treated with antithyroid drugs. DNA of the CDR3: TGTGCCAGCAGCTTAGCCTCGGGGGATACGCAGTATTTT. It specifies CASSLASGDTQYF.